Detailed here is one TCR beta chain. Its cognate antigen is unknown. The data belong to a study of cytomegalovirus exposure and HLA in healthy donors. Findings of the study overall: Later on, a genetic analysis was performed. It linked a missense variant in DCLRE1C with V- and J-gene trimming of TCR beta.

J was trimmed by 2 bases and V by 5 bases; bases with no gene match: 10. Germline CDR1 is MNHEY and CDR2 is SMNVEV (reference sequence). The CDR3 consists of 17 residues. PCR primers comprised 60 Vbeta and 13 Jbeta primers. Sequencing was performed with immunoSEQ multiplex PCR; in TCRdb, only in-frame clones are kept and a portion is missing. Of roughly 190,000 clones in the sample, roughly 77% were seen once. The V and J genes are TRBV27 and TRBJ1-5; 9 bases are a match to TRBD1. The source is a woman aged 45-59 years in good health and CMV-seronegative. Sequences were obtained from PBMCs. The CDR3 nucleotides are TGTGCCAGCAGTCCAGGGACAGGGATCCGGGGCAATCAGCCCCAGCATTTT. Amino acids: CASSPGTGIRGNQPQHF.